This T cell receptor (beta chain) was found in a study of memory CD4+ T cells and cytomegalovirus serostatus. Assay: immunoSEQ multiplex PCR; the TCRdb copy retains only in-frame clones and omits some. This table holds tens of thousands of clones, roughly four fifths found once. Single viable CD3+CD4+CD8-CD45RO+ cells were sorted as the memory CD4+ T cells. J gave up 4 bases and V 6 bases, and 14 bases lay outside the gene matches. The CDR3 is 16 residues long. The germline CDR1 and CDR2 sequences are LNHDA and SQIVND (reference sequence). Sample: memory CD4+ T cells from blood. The clonotype was recovered from an adult in good health and CMV-seronegative. The chain links TRBV19 to TRBJ1-1; 7 positions match TRBD1. The CDR3 DNA sequence: TGTGCCAGTAGCCGCGGGGGGCCAGGGGGGTCCACTGAAGCTTTCTTT. Translated, it gives CASSRGGPGGSTEAFF.